These 23 T cell receptor beta chains came from one sample sequenced in a study of shared clonotypes between healthy human individuals (dated by TCRdb to between 2020 and 2021). The library was obtained by the immunoSEQ multiplex PCR assay. The table comes from immuneACCESS by way of TCRdb, which keeps in-frame sequences with V and J called. Part of the clones is missing from these tables; in studies checked, under half for an unresolved V gene and the rest for unknown reasons. Recorded for this sample are 1,500,000 or so clones; about 96% of them occurred a single time. The ten largest make up over 1% of the sample. Input material: naive CD4+ T cells sorted from blood. In the paper's terms, the cell subset or site label means: CD45RA+ positively selected. All receptors come from a man aged 25-45 years in good health.

This sequence joins TRBV14 and TRBJ2-1, with 13 positions matching TRBD2. From germline, CDR1 is SGHDN and CDR2 FVKESK. The J segment lost 9 bases and the V segment lost 4 bases, leaving 6 bases of the junction unmatched. The CDR3 runs 15 residues. The CDR3 sequence is CASSRTSGRLSEQFF. The DNA of the CDR3 is TGTGCCAGCAGCCGGACTAGCGGGAGATTGAGTGAGCAGTTCTTC.

The rearrangement joins TRBV5-4 to TRBJ2-3; 7 bases are shared with TRBD1. The V gene's germline CDR1 is SGHNT and CDR2 YYREEE (reference sequence). This CDR3 spans 14 amino acids. With V trimmed by 0 bases and J by 6 bases, 4 bases remained unmatched. The CDR3 sequence: CASSLEGAHDTQYF. CDR3 in DNA: TGTGCCAGCAGCTTGGAGGGGGCGCATGATACGCAGTATTTT.

The V gene is TRBV28, the J gene TRBJ2-7; TRBD2 agrees at 9 bases. V trimming: 1 base; J trimming: 4 bases; junction bases outside the gene matches: 8. The CDR3 has 16 amino acids. CDR1 is MDHEN, CDR2 SYDVKM, per germline. The CDR3 protein is CASSLFLAGSGYEQYF. In DNA, the CDR3 is TGTGCCAGCAGTTTATTTCTAGCGGGATCGGGGTACGAGCAGTACTTC. The variable domain in full, with the rest retrieved from reference TRBV28 and TRBJ2-7, is DVKVTQSSRYLVKRTGEKVFLECVQDMDHENMFWYRQDPGLGLRLIYFSYDVKMKEKGDIPEGYSVSREKKERFSLILESASTNQTSMYLCASSLFLAGSGYEQYFGPGTRLTVT.

Note on this clone: At one boundary the junction diverges from the germline segment, which might be a read error. The CDR3 bases are TGTGCTAGCAGCCGGGACAGGGCCGCCACCGGGGAGCTGTTTTTT. Its translation is CASSRDRAATGELFF. The rearrangement joins TRBV7-7 to TRBJ2-2, with TRBD1 matching over 9 bases. There are 15 residues in the CDR3. The germline V gene encodes CDR1 SSHAT and CDR2 FNYEAQ (reference sequence).

The chain recombines TRBV5-1 with TRBJ2-1; D assignment may be TRBD1 or TRBD2 (6 bases each). The V end lost 4 bases, the J end lost 7 bases, and 18 bases lay between the germline ends. This CDR3 spans 15 amino acids. The germline gives CDR1 SGHRS, CDR2 YFSETQ. As DNA, the CDR3 is TGCGCCAGCAGCCCACGGGCACAGGGAGGTAATGAGCAGTTCTTC. As protein: CASSPRAQGGNEQFF.

Notes on this clone: A much larger clone lies one base from this, so it may be a read error. This specimen includes other DNA sequences encoding the same CDR3. The V call is TRBV28, the J call TRBJ2-5; D is ambiguous. The CDR3 consists of 11 residues. Germline values: CDR1 MDHEN, CDR2 SYDVKM. V lost 6 bases, J lost 5 bases, and 7 bases lay in between. CDR3: CASSLGETQYF. CDR3 coding DNA: TGTGCCAGCAGCTTAGGGGAGACCCAGTACTTC.

This clone appeared once. The junction departs from the called germline gene at one end, perhaps through a read error. This chain joins TRBV5-1 and TRBJ1-2, with TRBD1 matching 8 bases. CDR3 length: 14 residues. Germline V gene sequence: CDR1 SGHRS, CDR2 YFSETQ. The CDR3 DNA sequence: TGCGCCAGCAGCTTGGGACAGGGGCTGGTGCCGAAATCCTTC. Residues: CASSLGQGLVPKSF.

The chain carries TRBV7-2 and TRBJ2-7; 10 bases fit TRBD1. V dropped 5 bases and J dropped 5; count of bases not matched to a gene: 12. The CDR3 totals 16 residues. Germline assignment: CDR1 SGHTA and CDR2 FQGNSA. The CDR3 region has the DNA TGTGCCAGCAGCCGAAACCCCCGGGACAGGGGTCACGAGCAGTACTTC. As protein: CASSRNPRDRGHEQYF.

The chain recombines TRBV1 with TRBJ2-2; TRBD2 is the table's D call and was not checked against the DNA. TRBV1 is a pseudogene. The CDR3 length is 20 residues. CDR3 loop: CTSSQVIGGLASANTGELFF. The DNA of the CDR3 is TGCACCAGCAGCCAAGTTATCGGGGGGCTAGCGAGTGCGAACACCGGGGAGCTGTTTTTT.

A remark on this clone: Additional DNA sequences in this sample encode the identical CDR3. This chain uses TRBV5-1 with TRBJ2-7, with 7 bases aligning to TRBD2. Trimming cost V 0 bases and J 7 bases; bases outside gene matches: 7. Germline lookup yields CDR1 SGHRS and CDR2 YFSETQ. The CDR3 sequence is 14 residues long. CDR3 in DNA: TGCGCCAGCAGCTTGGTGGCGGGAGCTCGAGAGCAGTACTTC. Translating it yields CASSLVAGAREQYF.

The chain uses TRBV4-1 and TRBJ1-1; D call uncertain. The V gene's germline CDR1 is MGHRA and CDR2 YSYEKL. CDR3 length: 14 amino acids. V lost 2 bases, J lost 2 bases, and 9 bases lay in between. Written as DNA, the CDR3 is TGCGCCAGCAGCCAATGGGAACGTAACACTGAAGCTTTCTTT. It specifies CASSQWERNTEAFF.

The chain joins TRBV2 to TRBJ2-1; a weak D match, TRBD2 (6 bases). The CDR3 extends over 15 amino acids. Germline V lookup: CDR1 SNHLY, CDR2 FYNNEI. Trimming took 3 bases from V and 3 from J, leaving 12 bases between them. For the CDR3, the DNA is TGTGCCAGCAGTGAGGGCGGGAAAATCTACAATGAGCAGTTCTTC. It codes for CASSEGGKIYNEQFF. The full variable domain, in which reference TRBV2 and TRBJ2-1 provide the parts outside the CDR3, is EPEVTQTPSHQVTQMGQEVILRCVPISNHLYFYWYRQILGQKVEFLVSFYNNEISEKSEIFDDQFSVERPDGSNFTLKIRSTKLEDSAMYFCASSEGGKIYNEQFFGPGTRLTVL.

The chain has TRBV28 and TRBJ2-7; 11 positions agree with TRBD2. V gave up 6 bases and J gave up 2 bases; unmatched junction bases: 12. CDR3 length: 17 residues. Germline values: CDR1 MDHEN, CDR2 SYDVKM. CDR3 amino acids: CASRPTPLAGVPYEQYF. For the CDR3, the DNA is TGTGCCAGCAGGCCCACCCCACTAGCGGGAGTCCCCTACGAGCAGTACTTC.

V usage is TRBV7-9 and J usage is TRBJ2-1; no reliable D call. Germline assignment: CDR1 SEHNR and CDR2 FQNEAQ (reference sequence). This CDR3 comprises 15 residues. V lost 5 bases, J lost 1 base, and 12 bases lay in between. The CDR3 nucleotides are TGTGCCAGCAGCCCCTTGGGCGGATCCTACAATGAGCAGTTCTTC. Translation: CASSPLGGSYNEQFF.

There are a few counts of this clone. The chain employs TRBV9 and TRBJ1-5; weak D call: TRBD1 (5 bases). Germline V lookup: CDR1 SGDLS, CDR2 YYNGEE. Trimming shortened V by 4 bases and J by 4 bases, and 12 bases separated the two germline ends. The CDR3 spans 14 residues. The CDR3 DNA is TGTGCCAGCAGCCCAGGGTCGGGGAATCAGCCCCAGCATTTT. Translated: CASSPGSGNQPQHF.

As to this clone: The identical CDR3 is also encoded by other nucleotide sequences in the sample. The chain has TRBV5-1 and TRBJ2-3, with TRBD2 identical over 10 bases. The CDR3 loop spans 16 amino acids. Germline values: CDR1 SGHRS, CDR2 YFSETQ. Trimming removed 4 bases from V and 2 bases from J; junction bases left unmatched: 7. The DNA of the CDR3 is TGCGCCAGCAGCACCGGACTAGCGGACTCCACAGATACGCAGTATTTT. Its translation is CASSTGLADSTDTQYF.

The genes are TRBV28 and TRBJ2-5; 11 nucleotides agree with TRBD2. V was pared by 5 bases and J by 4 bases, with 15 bases of the junction left unmatched. The CDR3 contains 18 residues. In germline, CDR1 is MDHEN, CDR2 SYDVKM. In DNA, the CDR3 is TGTGCCAGCAGTCCCCCCGGGCTAGCGGGAGGAGGGCGAGAGACCCAGTACTTC. The encoded protein is CASSPPGLAGGGRETQYF.

The rearrangement uses TRBV7-9 and TRBJ1-4; TRBD1 might be the D (5 bases). CDR1 is SEHNR, CDR2 FQNEAQ, per germline (reference sequence). This CDR3 is 15 amino acids long. V was pared by 4 bases and J by 8 bases, with 17 bases between. The CDR3 loop reads CASSSGPTRKEKLFF. The CDR3 nucleotides are TGTGCCAGCAGCTCGGGACCCACAAGGAAGGAAAAACTGTTTTTT.

V is TRBV6-5 and J is TRBJ2-7; TRBD2 matches at 10 bases. CDR3 size: 15 residues. In germline, CDR1 is MNHEY, CDR2 SVGAGI. The V segment lost 2 bases and the J segment 6 bases; nucleotides outside the gene matches: 7. CDR3 loop: CASSYTSGTLTEQYF. The CDR3 nucleotides read TGTGCCAGCAGTTACACTAGCGGGACCCTTACCGAGCAGTACTTC.

This clone was detected only once. This rearrangement joins TRBV18 to TRBJ2-1, with TRBD2 matching over 13 bases. The CDR3 is 17 residues long. Per germline, CDR1 KGHSH and CDR2 LQKENI. Trimming took 3 bases from V and 1 from J; bases not matched to a gene: 3. DNA of the CDR3: TGTGCCAGCTCACCGCAACTAGCGGGAGGGTCCTACAATGAGCAGTTCTTC. This gives the protein CASSPQLAGGSYNEQFF.

This rearrangement joins TRBV7-2 to TRBJ2-2, with TRBD2 identical over 9 bases. Per germline, CDR1 SGHTA and CDR2 FQGNSA. J was trimmed by 6 bases and V by 1 base; bases with no gene match: 3. The CDR3 covers 15 residues. The CDR3 region has the DNA TGTGCCAGCAGCTTAGATATAGCGGGAGCCGGGGAGCTGTTTTTT. Translation: CASSLDIAGAGELFF.

V and J are TRBV29-1 and TRBJ2-3, with 13 bases lining up with TRBD2. With V trimmed by 7 bases and J by 3 bases, 7 bases remained unmatched. The CDR3 spans 15 residues. Looked up from germline, CDR1 is SQVTM and CDR2 is ANQGSEA. The CDR3 DNA reads as TGCAGCGCGGGACAGGGACTAGCGGGAACAGATACGCAGTATTTT. Protein: CSAGQGLAGTDTQYF.

This chain connects TRBV5-3 to TRBJ2-1; D is uncertain. TRBV5-3 is an open reading frame, and its role is uncertain. The CDR3 covers 12 residues. V shed 4 bases and J shed 5 bases, with 7 bases lying between them. The DNA of the CDR3 is TGTGCCAGAAGCATCCTCGACAATGAGCAGTTCTTC. Protein product: CARSILDNEQFF.